The entry below describes one T cell receptor beta chain. Its antigen is unidentified. The data stem from a study of T cell responses to AZD1222 COVID-19 vaccine. Study in general: It was second doses at about 4 or about 12 weeks that were pooled. Study-wide results and limits: When two AZD1222 doses had been given, Spike-specific TCR breadth and depth rose. Spike as a whole was targeted by vaccine-associated CD4 TCRs, dominant at 160-218 and 743-854. Clonal diversity was possibly underestimated; the donors were predominantly white British and more often female.

Only in-frame clones appear in the TCRdb table, and some are missing; sequencing was by immunoSEQ multiplex PCR. The repertoire includes 120,000 or so clones, 70% to 90% of them detected once, and around 30% sits in the top ten. Germline CDR1 reads LGHDT; CDR2 reads YNNKEL (reference sequence). V lost 3 bases to trimming and J lost 4 bases; unmatched junction nucleotides: 5. This CDR3 contains 15 residues. The rearrangement uses TRBV3-1 (or the pseudogene TRBV3-2) and TRBJ2-2, with TRBD1 matching over 7 bases. This material consisted of peripheral blood, taken on day 0 of AZD1222 vaccination. The clonotype originates from an adult in good health. The CDR3 sequence is CASSQRGRRTGELFF. DNA of the CDR3: TGTGCCAGCAGCCAGAGGGGGCGGCGCACCGGGGAGCTGTTTTTT.